Following are 13 T cell receptor beta chains from one sample sequenced in a study of cytomegalovirus exposure and HLA in healthy donors. This PCR relied on a set of 60 Vbeta primers and 13 Jbeta primers. TCRdb's table, derived via immunoSEQ multiplex PCR, lists solely in-frame clones and lacks some. The sample consists of about 160,000 clones, around 80% of them appearing once. The sequenced material came from PBMCs. The receptors come from a woman aged 45-59 years in good health and CMV-seropositive.

The CDR3 reads CASSGQGNSPLHF. CDR3 coding DNA: TGTGCCAGCTCTGGACAGGGGAATTCACCCCTCCACTTT. The gene calls are TRBV6-5 and TRBJ1-6; the match to TRBD1 covers 9 bases. From germline, CDR1 is MNHEY and CDR2 SVGAGI. This CDR3 comprises 13 residues. V gave up 8 bases and J gave up 7 bases; unmatched junction bases: 3.

V gene TRBV7-8 combines with J gene TRBJ1-1; 8 bases map to TRBD1. The germline CDR1 and CDR2 sequences are SGHVS and FQNEAQ. The V gene end was trimmed by 6 bases and the J gene end by 1 base; junction bases not matched to a gene: 10. The CDR3 is made up of 16 amino acids. CDR3 nucleotide sequence: TGTGCCAGCAGTTACTCAGGGGGCGGGAGGAACACTGAAGCTTTCTTT. Translating gives CASSYSGGGRNTEAFF.

This clone has just a few counts. The chain combines TRBV6-5 with TRBJ1-5; possible D gene TRBD1, 5 bases. Per germline, CDR1 MNHEY and CDR2 SVGAGI. There are 13 residues in the CDR3. Trimming cost V 2 bases and J 5 bases, with 7 bases left between them. Written as DNA, the CDR3 is TGTGCCAGCAGTTACGGGGGGTATCAGCCCCAGCATTTT. This encodes CASSYGGYQPQHF.

This clone has only one observation. A junction end diverges from the germline sequence, so it may reflect a read error. The V and J genes are TRBV6-5 and TRBJ1-2; no clear D. The length of the CDR3 is 12 residues. The V gene's germline CDR1 is MNHEY and CDR2 SVGAGI. CDR3 residues: CASRRDSYGYTF. The CDR3 DNA sequence: TGTGCCAGCAGAAGAGACTCATATGGTTACACCTTC.

This clone was detected only a few times. The CDR3 sequence is CASSWNLQGASNYEQYF. DNA of the CDR3: TGTGCCAGCAGTTGGAATTTACAGGGGGCTAGTAACTACGAGCAGTACTTC. The chain couples TRBV27 to TRBJ2-7, with 9 positions matching TRBD1. J gave up 3 bases and V 4 bases, and 13 bases lay outside the gene matches. The CDR3 sequence is 17 residues long. Germline V gives CDR1 MNHEY, CDR2 SMNVEV (reference sequence).

V and J are TRBV7-2 and TRBJ1-1; the D gene is possibly TRBD1 (5 bases). V gave up 5 bases and J gave up 3 bases, with 16 bases separating them. Germline CDR1 reads SGHTA; CDR2 reads FQGNSA. The CDR3 sequence is 15 residues long. CDR3 coding DNA: TGTGCCAGCAGCACTCAGCGGGGCGGGGACACTGAAGCTTTCTTT. Amino acids: CASSTQRGGDTEAFF. Based on the CDR3 plus reference TRBV7-2 and TRBJ1-1, the full variable domain is GAGVSQSPSNKVTEKGKDVELRCDPISGHTALYWYRQSLGQGLEFLIYFQGNSAPDKSGLPSDRFSAERTGGSVSTLTIQRTQQEDSAVYLCASSTQRGGDTEAFFGQGTRLTVV.

The rearrangement uses TRBV19 and TRBJ1-4; D ambiguous. V lost 3 bases to trimming and J lost 8 bases, with 4 bases between them. Germline V CDR1 and CDR2: LNHDA, SQIVND (reference sequence). The CDR3 extends over 11 amino acids. The CDR3 sequence: CASSIREKLFF. The CDR3 bases are TGTGCCAGTAGTATTCGGGAAAAACTGTTTTTT.

The chain combines TRBV19 with TRBJ2-1; TRBD2 agrees at 12 bases. Germline CDR1 and CDR2: LNHDA and SQIVND (reference sequence). This CDR3 contains 15 residues. V shed 5 bases and J 8 bases; nucleotides not matched to a gene: 7. CDR3 protein: CASSSGLAGRHEQFF. The CDR3 nucleotides are TGTGCCAGTAGTTCAGGACTAGCGGGACGGCATGAGCAGTTCTTC.

The chain recombines TRBV7-2 with TRBJ2-5; 12 bases are shared with TRBD2. Trimming cost V 2 bases and J 1 base; bases outside gene matches: 2. CDR3 size: 16 residues. Germline V CDR1 and CDR2: SGHTA, FQGNSA. CDR3 amino acids: CASSLWTSGAQETQYF. The CDR3 DNA reads as TGTGCCAGCAGCTTATGGACTAGCGGGGCCCAAGAGACCCAGTACTTC.

The chain combines TRBV18 with TRBJ1-5; 10 bases are a match to TRBD1. The CDR3 consists of 16 residues. V was pared by 2 bases and J by 5 bases, with 6 bases of the junction left unmatched. Germline V gene lookup returns CDR1 KGHSH and CDR2 LQKENI. The CDR3 region is CASSPAGTGAYQPQHF. The CDR3 bases are TGTGCCAGCTCACCAGCCGGGACAGGGGCTTATCAGCCCCAGCATTTT. The whole variable domain, filled in from reference TRBV18 and TRBJ1-5, reads NAGVMQNPRHLVRRRGQEARLRCSPMKGHSHVYWYRQLPEEGLKFMVYLQKENIIDESGMPKERFSAEFPKEGPSILRIQQVVRGDSAAYFCASSPAGTGAYQPQHFGDGTRLSIL.

The rearrangement links TRBV7-3 to TRBJ2-2; no reliable D call. This CDR3 comprises 13 residues. CDR1 is SGHTA and CDR2 is FQGTGA in the germline V gene. Trimming took 3 bases from V and 5 from J, leaving 7 bases between them. The CDR3 DNA sequence: TGTGCCAGCAGCTTGAAGAGTACCGGGGAGCTGTTTTTT. Translation gives CASSLKSTGELFF.

CDR3 DNA: TGTGCCAGCAGTTTGAGTCCTAGCGGGGTCCAGTACTTC. Its protein product is CASSLSPSGVQYF. The V gene is TRBV28, the J gene TRBJ2-7, with 9 bases fitting TRBD2. The CDR3 has 13 amino acids. From germline, CDR1 is MDHEN and CDR2 SYDVKM. With V trimmed by 3 bases and J by 10 bases, 7 bases remained unmatched. The full variable domain, rest sourced from reference TRBV28 and TRBJ2-7, is DVKVTQSSRYLVKRTGEKVFLECVQDMDHENMFWYRQDPGLGLRLIYFSYDVKMKEKGDIPEGYSVSREKKERFSLILESASTNQTSMYLCASSLSPSGVQYFGPGTRLTVT.

The V and J genes are TRBV6-5 and TRBJ1-1, with a weak D call TRBD1 (5 bases). This CDR3 spans 14 amino acids. Germline-derived CDR1 and CDR2 are MNHEY and SVGAGI. Trimming took off 7 bases at V and 1 base at J, with 13 bases between the two ends. CDR3 in amino acids: CASTPWGENTEAFF. The DNA of the CDR3 is TGTGCCAGCACCCCATGGGGGGAGAACACTGAAGCTTTCTTT.